This TCR beta chain was sequenced in a study of T cell responses to AZD1222 COVID-19 vaccine. Concerning this clone: The target antigen is unknown.

Germline lookup yields CDR1 MNHEY and CDR2 SMNVEV (reference sequence). This CDR3 is 18 amino acids long. V lost 5 bases, J lost 2 bases, and 12 bases stayed unmatched. Researchers grouped second doses given at about 4 or about 12 weeks into one pool. Profiled with immunoSEQ multiplex PCR; TCRdb holds only in-frame clones, not every one. The sample has about 130,000 clones, roughly 90% seen once. Findings of the study overall: Repertoires were obtained only post-peak T cell response. Spike-specific TCR depth and breadth grew after two AZD1222 doses.

The clonotype originates from an adult who received the AZD1222 COVID-19 vaccine. The rearrangement uses TRBV27 and TRBJ2-3, with 11 bases aligning to TRBD1. The input for sequencing was peripheral blood, taken 28 days after the second AZD1222 dose. This chain's CDR3 is CASSPRLRDRGTTDTQYF. CDR3 in DNA: TGTGCCAGCAGTCCTCGACTCCGGGACAGGGGGACCACAGATACGCAGTATTTT.